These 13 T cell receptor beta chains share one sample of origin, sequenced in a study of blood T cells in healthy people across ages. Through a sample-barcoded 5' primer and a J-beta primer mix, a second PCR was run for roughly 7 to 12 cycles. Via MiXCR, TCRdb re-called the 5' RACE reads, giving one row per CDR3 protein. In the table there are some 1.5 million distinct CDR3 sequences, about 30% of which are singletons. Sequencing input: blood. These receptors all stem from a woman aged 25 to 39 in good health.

In DNA, the CDR3 is TGTGCCAGCAGTTACTATCGAGATGAGCAGTTCTTC. It codes for CASSYYRDEQFF. V gene TRBV3-1 combines with J gene TRBJ2-1, with D uncertain. The germline CDR1 and CDR2 sequences are LGHDT and YNNKEL (reference sequence). The CDR3 has 12 amino acids. The V end was cut by 6 bases, the J end by 8 bases, with 11 bases between.

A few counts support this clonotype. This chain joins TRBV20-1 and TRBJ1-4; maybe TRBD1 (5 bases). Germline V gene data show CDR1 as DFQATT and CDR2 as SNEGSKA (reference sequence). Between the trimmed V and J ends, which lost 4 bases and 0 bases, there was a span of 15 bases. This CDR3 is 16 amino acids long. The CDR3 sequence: CSATQGLVATNEKLFF. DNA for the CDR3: TGCAGTGCTACTCAGGGACTTGTTGCAACTAATGAAAAACTGTTTTTT.

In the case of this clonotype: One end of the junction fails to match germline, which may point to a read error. In DNA form, the CDR3 reads TGTGCCGGCAGCTTAGGAAACTCGGACTATGGCTACACCTTC. Its protein is CAGSLGNSDYGYTF. This rearrangement joins TRBV7-3 to TRBJ1-2, with D uncertain. This CDR3 region has 14 residues. CDR1 and CDR2 (germline): SGHTA, FQGTGA.

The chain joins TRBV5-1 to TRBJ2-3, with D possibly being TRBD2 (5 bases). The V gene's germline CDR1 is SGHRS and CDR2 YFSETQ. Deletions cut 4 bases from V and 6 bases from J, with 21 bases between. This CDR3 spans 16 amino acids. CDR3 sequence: CASSLPINGVGDTQYF. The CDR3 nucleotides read TGCGCCAGCAGCCTCCCTATAAACGGGGTCGGGGATACGCAGTATTTT.

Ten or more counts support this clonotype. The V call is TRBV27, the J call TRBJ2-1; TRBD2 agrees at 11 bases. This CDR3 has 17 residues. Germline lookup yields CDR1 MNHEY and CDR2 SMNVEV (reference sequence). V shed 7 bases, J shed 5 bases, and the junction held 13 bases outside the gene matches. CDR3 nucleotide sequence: TGTGCCAGCACCCAAACTAGCGGGAGTAAGTCCCACAATGAGCAGTTCTTC. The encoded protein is CASTQTSGSKSHNEQFF.

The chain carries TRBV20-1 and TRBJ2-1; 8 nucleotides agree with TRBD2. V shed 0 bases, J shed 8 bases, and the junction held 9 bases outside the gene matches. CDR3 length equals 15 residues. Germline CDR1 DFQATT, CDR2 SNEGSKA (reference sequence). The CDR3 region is CSARDRQRGLDEQFF. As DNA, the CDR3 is TGCAGTGCTAGAGATAGGCAGCGGGGGCTTGATGAGCAGTTCTTC.

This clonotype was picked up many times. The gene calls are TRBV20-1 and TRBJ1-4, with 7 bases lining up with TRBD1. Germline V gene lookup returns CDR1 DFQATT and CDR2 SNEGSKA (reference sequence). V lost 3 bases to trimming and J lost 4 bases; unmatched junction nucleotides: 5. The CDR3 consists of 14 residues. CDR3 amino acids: CSASPGQFNEKLFF. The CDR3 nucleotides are TGCAGTGCTAGCCCGGGACAGTTTAATGAAAAACTGTTTTTT.

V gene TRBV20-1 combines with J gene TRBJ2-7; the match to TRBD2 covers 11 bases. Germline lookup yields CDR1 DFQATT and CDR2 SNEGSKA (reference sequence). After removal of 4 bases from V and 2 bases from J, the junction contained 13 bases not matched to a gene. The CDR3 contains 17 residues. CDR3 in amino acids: CSATSYPLAGGAYEQYF. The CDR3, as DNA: TGCAGTGCTACCTCGTACCCTCTAGCGGGAGGAGCCTACGAGCAGTACTTC.

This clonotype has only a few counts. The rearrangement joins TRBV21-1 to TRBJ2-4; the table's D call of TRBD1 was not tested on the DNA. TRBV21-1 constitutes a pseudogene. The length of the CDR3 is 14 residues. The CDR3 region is CASRNRGWRNIQYF. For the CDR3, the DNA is TGTGCCAGCAGGAACAGGGGGTGGAGAAACATTCAGTACTTC.

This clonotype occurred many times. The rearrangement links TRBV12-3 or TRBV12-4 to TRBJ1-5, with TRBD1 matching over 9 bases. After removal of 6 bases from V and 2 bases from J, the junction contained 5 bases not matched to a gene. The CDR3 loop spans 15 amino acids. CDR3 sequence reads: CASSLGQGGNQPQHF. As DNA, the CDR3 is TGTGCCAGCAGCCTGGGACAGGGAGGCAATCAGCCCCAGCATTTT.

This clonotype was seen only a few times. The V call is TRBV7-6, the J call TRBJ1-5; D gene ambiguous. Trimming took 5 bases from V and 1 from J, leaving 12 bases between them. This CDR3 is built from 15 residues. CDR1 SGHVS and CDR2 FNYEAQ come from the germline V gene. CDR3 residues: CASSRSPGSNQPQHF. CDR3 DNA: TGTGCCAGCAGCCGTTCCCCCGGCAGCAATCAGCCCCAGCATTTT.

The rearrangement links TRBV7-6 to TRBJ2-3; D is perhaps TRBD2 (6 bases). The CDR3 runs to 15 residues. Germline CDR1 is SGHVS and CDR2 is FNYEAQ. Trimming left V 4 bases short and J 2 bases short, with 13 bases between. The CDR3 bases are TGTGCCAGCAGCTCCGGGACTGACAACACAGATACGCAGTATTTT. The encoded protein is CASSSGTDNTDTQYF.

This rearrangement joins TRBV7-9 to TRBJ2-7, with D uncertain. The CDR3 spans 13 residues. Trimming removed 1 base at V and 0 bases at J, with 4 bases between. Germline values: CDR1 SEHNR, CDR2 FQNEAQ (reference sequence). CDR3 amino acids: CASSLVNSYEQYF. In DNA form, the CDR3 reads TGTGCCAGCAGCTTAGTTAACTCCTACGAGCAGTACTTC.